The sequence of this T cell receptor (beta chain) was determined in a study of yellow fever vaccine responses in identical twins. TCRdb re-called the RT-PCR reads with MiXCR, one entry per CDR3 protein. The repertoire holds around 2,200 distinct CDR3 sequences, with approximately 84% as singletons. The V end was cut by 3 bases, the J end by 8 bases, with 12 bases between. Germline V gene data show CDR1 as KGHSH and CDR2 as LQKENI. The CDR3 contains 13 residues. The sample was T cells from blood (PBMCs), unsorted or a sorted subset (not recorded which), taken before or after yellow fever vaccination (not recorded which). The TCR originated in a female donor who received the yellow fever vaccine. The chain is built from TRBV18 and TRBJ2-3, with D hard to call. The CDR3 loop reads CASSPQAPSTQYF. In DNA form, the CDR3 reads TGTGCCAGCTCACCCCAAGCCCCAAGTACGCAGTATTTT.